Below, 15 T cell receptor beta chains from the same sample are listed, as sequenced in a study of technical replicates of blood from a few donors. Some clones are missing from TCRdb's copy, which holds only in-frame ones; the method was immunoSEQ multiplex PCR. The profile shows about 64,000 clones, about 86% of them singletons. The sequencing sample was made of PBMCs. These receptors were taken from a human donor in good health. Some clones in this sample may be carry-over from other donors' samples.

The rearrangement uses TRBV7-3 and TRBJ2-3; 7 nucleotides align to TRBD2. Unmatched junction bases numbered 1, after V lost 1 base and J lost 0 bases. This CDR3 spans 15 amino acids. CDR1 is SGHTA, CDR2 FQGTGA, per germline. In DNA, the CDR3 is TGTGCCAGCAGCTTAATAGCGGGCAGCACAGATACGCAGTATTTT. It yields the protein CASSLIAGSTDTQYF. Using reference TRBV7-3 and TRBJ2-3 for the parts outside the CDR3, the full variable domain is GAGVSQTPSNKVTEKGKYVELRCDPISGHTALYWYRQSLGQGPEFLIYFQGTGAADDSGLPNDRFFAVRPEGSVSTLKIQRTERGDSAVYLCASSLIAGSTDTQYFGPGTRLTVL.

V is TRBV19 and J is TRBJ2-3, with 10 nucleotides matching TRBD2. The J segment lost 5 bases and the V segment lost 7 bases, leaving 9 bases of the junction unmatched. The CDR3 covers 15 residues. The germline CDR1 and CDR2 sequences are LNHDA and SQIVND (reference sequence). The CDR3 region has the DNA TGTGCCAGTACCCTGCTAGCGGGAGTATTAGATACGCAGTATTTT. It specifies CASTLLAGVLDTQYF.

The genes are TRBV7-9 and TRBJ1-1, with D possibly being TRBD1 (6 bases). Germline V gene lookup returns CDR1 SEHNR and CDR2 FQNEAQ (reference sequence). V was cut by 1 base and J by 3 bases, with 12 bases left in between. CDR3 length: 15 amino acids. This chain's CDR3 is CASSLESGVDTEAFF. The CDR3 DNA is TGTGCCAGCAGCTTAGAGTCAGGGGTGGACACTGAAGCTTTCTTT.

This clone was recorded a few times. V and J are TRBV19 and TRBJ2-1, with 10 bases matching TRBD2. Germline CDR1 and CDR2: LNHDA and SQIVND (reference sequence). With V trimmed by 5 bases and J by 3 bases, 4 bases remained unmatched. The CDR3 is 15 amino acids. As DNA, the CDR3 is TGTGCCAGTAGTGAGCTAGCGGGGGACTACAATGAGCAGTTCTTC. Translation gives CASSELAGDYNEQFF.

The chain has TRBV21-1 and TRBJ2-5; TRBD2 is the table's D call, not checked against the DNA. TRBV21-1 is an annotated pseudogene. CDR3 length: 15 amino acids. For the CDR3, the DNA is TGTGCCAGTACTAGCGGGGGGAGGGCCCAAGAGACCCAGTACTTC. It is translated as CASTSGGRAQETQYF.

CDR3 protein: CATSDSGRAGSGELFF. The CDR3, as DNA: TGTGCCACCTCCGACAGCGGGAGGGCCGGCTCCGGGGAGCTGTTTTTT. This chain connects TRBV25-1 to TRBJ2-2; TRBD2 matches 10 bases. Per the germline V gene, CDR1 is MGHDK and CDR2 is SYGVNS. V shed 10 bases and J 6 bases; nucleotides not matched to a gene: 14. The CDR3 loop spans 16 amino acids.

This chain uses TRBV6-6 with TRBJ2-7; D possibly corresponds to TRBD2 (7 bases). This CDR3 is built from 15 residues. V was trimmed by 4 bases and J by 2 bases, leaving 15 bases between them. Germline CDR1 is MNHNY and CDR2 is SVGAGI (reference sequence). In DNA, the CDR3 is TGTGCCAGCAGTTCCCTGGGGGGGGCACCCTACGAGCAGTACTTC. It is translated as CASSSLGGAPYEQYF.

This clone is categorized as medium-sized (0.01 to 0.1%). The gene calls are TRBV6-5 and TRBJ1-1; D remains ambiguous. V lost 8 bases and J lost 0, with 13 bases in between. The germline gives CDR1 MNHEY, CDR2 SVGAGI. The CDR3 consists of 14 residues. The CDR3 bases are TGTGCCAGCCAAAGCGGGCTAATGAACACTGAAGCTTTCTTT. Protein product: CASQSGLMNTEAFF.

V usage is TRBV10-3 and J usage is TRBJ2-1, with 7 nucleotides matching TRBD2. CDR1 is ENHRY and CDR2 is SYGVKD in the germline V gene. The V gene end was trimmed by 2 bases and the J gene end by 2 bases; junction bases not matched to a gene: 6. CDR3 size: 16 residues. CDR3 protein: CAISEASGNPYNEQFF. The CDR3 DNA reads TGTGCCATCAGTGAGGCTAGCGGCAACCCCTACAATGAGCAGTTCTTC.

V and J are TRBV2 and TRBJ2-3; 9 nucleotides align to TRBD2. Germline trimming cut 7 bases from V and 4 bases from J; bases unmatched to any gene: 6. The CDR3 extends over 14 amino acids. Germline V gene lookup returns CDR1 SNHLY and CDR2 FYNNEI. CDR3 sequence (DNA): TGTGCCAGCAAGGGACTAGCACCCCCAGATACGCAGTATTTT. Amino acids: CASKGLAPPDTQYF.

This chain joins TRBV2 and TRBJ2-7, with TRBD1 matching over 7 bases. Germline V gene lookup returns CDR1 SNHLY and CDR2 FYNNEI. V gave up 3 bases and J gave up 13 bases; unmatched junction bases: 9. This CDR3 spans 12 amino acids. CDR3 sequence reads: CASSENKGQLYF. In DNA form, the CDR3 reads TGTGCCAGCAGTGAGAATAAGGGACAGTTATACTTC.

The chain recombines TRBV4-1 with TRBJ2-3; D unclear. CDR3 length equals 13 residues. Germline CDR1 and CDR2: MGHRA and YSYEKL. V shed 0 bases and J shed 10 bases, with 11 bases lying between them. The CDR3 spells CASSQDIVEPQYF. The CDR3 DNA is TGCGCCAGCAGCCAAGATATTGTGGAGCCGCAGTATTTT.

The genes are TRBV9 and TRBJ2-1, with 9 positions matching TRBD2. J gave up 3 bases and V 0 bases, and 1 base lay outside the gene matches. This CDR3 comprises 15 residues. CDR1 and CDR2 from the germline V gene are SGDLS and YYNGEE. In nucleotides, the CDR3 is TGTGCCAGCAGCGTAGATAGCGGGAGCTACAATGAGCAGTTCTTC. Residues: CASSVDSGSYNEQFF. Filled out from reference TRBV9 and TRBJ2-1, the complete variable domain reads DSGVTQTPKHLITATGQRVTLRCSPRSGDLSVYWYQQSLDQGLQFLIQYYNGEERAKGNILERFSAQQFPDLHSELNLSSLELGDSALYFCASSVDSGSYNEQFFGPGTRLTVL.

CDR3 in amino acids: CASSQDRQYIGYTF. For the CDR3, the DNA is TGCGCCAGCAGCCAAGATAGACAATACATCGGCTACACCTTC. The chain joins TRBV4-1 to TRBJ1-2, with no clear D. Germline values: CDR1 MGHRA, CDR2 YSYEKL. V dropped 0 bases and J dropped 8 bases, with 13 bases sitting between them. CDR3 length equals 14 residues.

This clone showed up just once. This chain uses TRBV5-1 with TRBJ1-1; D is possibly TRBD1 (6 bases). The CDR3 length is 16 residues. CDR1 is SGHRS and CDR2 is YFSETQ in the germline V gene. The ends were cut back, 3 bases at V and 2 bases at J, with 17 bases in the middle. The CDR3 coding sequence is TGCGCCAGCAGCTCAACTACCGGGACACCAAACACTGAAGCTTTCTTT. Amino acids: CASSSTTGTPNTEAFF.